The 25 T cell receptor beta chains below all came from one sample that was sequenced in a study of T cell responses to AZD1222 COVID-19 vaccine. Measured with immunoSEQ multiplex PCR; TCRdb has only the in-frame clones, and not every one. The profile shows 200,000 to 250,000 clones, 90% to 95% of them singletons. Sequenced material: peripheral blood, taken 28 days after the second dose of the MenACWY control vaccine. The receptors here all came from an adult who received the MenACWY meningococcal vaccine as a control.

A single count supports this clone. This chain's CDR3 is CASSDRVHGYTF. The DNA of the CDR3 is TGTGCCAGCAGCGACAGGGTCCATGGCTACACCTTC. The chain links TRBV9 to TRBJ1-2; the D gene is possibly TRBD1 (6 bases). The length of the CDR3 is 12 residues. In germline, CDR1 is SGDLS, CDR2 YYNGEE. Between the trimmed V and J ends, which lost 3 bases and 6 bases, there was a span of 9 bases.

The CDR3 is CASSLQGRAEKLFF. The CDR3 nucleotides are TGTGCCAGCAGCTTGCAAGGCCGGGCTGAAAAACTGTTTTTT. V usage is TRBV7-2 and J usage is TRBJ1-4; no definite D call. CDR1 is SGHTA and CDR2 is FQGNSA in the germline V gene. This CDR3 spans 14 amino acids. V shed 3 bases and J shed 7 bases, with 12 bases lying between them.

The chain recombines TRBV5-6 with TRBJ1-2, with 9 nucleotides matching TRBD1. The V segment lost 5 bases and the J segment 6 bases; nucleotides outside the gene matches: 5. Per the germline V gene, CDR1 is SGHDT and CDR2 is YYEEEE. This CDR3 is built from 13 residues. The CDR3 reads CASRVQGADGYTF. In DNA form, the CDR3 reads TGTGCCAGCAGAGTACAGGGGGCCGATGGCTACACCTTC.

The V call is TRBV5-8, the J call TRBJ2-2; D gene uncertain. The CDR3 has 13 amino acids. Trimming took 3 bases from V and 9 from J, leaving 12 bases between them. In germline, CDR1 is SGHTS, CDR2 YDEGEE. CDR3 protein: CASSSDPGRELFF. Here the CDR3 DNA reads TGTGCCAGCAGCTCTGACCCCGGCCGGGAGCTGTTTTTT.

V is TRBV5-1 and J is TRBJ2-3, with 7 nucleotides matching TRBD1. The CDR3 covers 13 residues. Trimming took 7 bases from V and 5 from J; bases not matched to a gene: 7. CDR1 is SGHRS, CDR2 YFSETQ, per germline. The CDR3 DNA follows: TGCGCCAGCGGACAGGTAGGGGGAGATACGCAGTATTTT. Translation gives CASGQVGGDTQYF.

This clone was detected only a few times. Here the CDR3 reads CASTLGQGRGEQYF. Here the CDR3 DNA reads TGTGCCAGCACCTTGGGGCAGGGTAGGGGCGAGCAGTACTTC. The chain combines TRBV6-5 with TRBJ2-7, with a possible D match to TRBD1 (5 bases). The V end was cut by 7 bases, the J end by 6 bases, with 19 bases between. This CDR3 has 14 residues. Germline CDR1 and CDR2: MNHEY and SVGAGI.

For the CDR3, the DNA is TGTGCCAGCTTAGTAGCGGGAGGCCGTGAGCAGTTCTTC. It translates to CASLVAGGREQFF. The J gene is TRBJ2-1, the V gene TRBV11-2, with TRBD2 matching over 10 bases. J gave up 9 bases and V 8 bases, and 7 bases lay outside the gene matches. Germline loops: CDR1 SGHAT, CDR2 FQNNGV. The CDR3 is 13 amino acids.

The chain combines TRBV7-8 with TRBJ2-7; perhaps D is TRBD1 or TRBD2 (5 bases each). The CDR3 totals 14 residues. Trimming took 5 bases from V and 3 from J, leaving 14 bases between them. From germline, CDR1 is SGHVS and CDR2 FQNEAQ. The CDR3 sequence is CASSVTGTNYEQYF. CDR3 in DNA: TGTGCCAGCAGCGTTACCGGGACGAACTACGAGCAGTACTTC.

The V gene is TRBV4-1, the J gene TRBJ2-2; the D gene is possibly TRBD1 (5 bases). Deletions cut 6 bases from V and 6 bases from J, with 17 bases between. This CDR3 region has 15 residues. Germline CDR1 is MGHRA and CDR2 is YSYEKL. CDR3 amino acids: CASRPEVGLAGELFF. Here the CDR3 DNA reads TGCGCCAGCAGACCCGAGGTGGGGCTGGCCGGGGAGCTGTTTTTT.

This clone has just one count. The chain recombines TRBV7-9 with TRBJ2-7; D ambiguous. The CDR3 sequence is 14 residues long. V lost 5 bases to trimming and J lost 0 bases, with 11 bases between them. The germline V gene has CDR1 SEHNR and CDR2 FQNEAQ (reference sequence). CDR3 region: CASSPTGPSYEQYF. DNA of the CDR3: TGTGCCAGCAGCCCCACGGGCCCCTCCTACGAGCAGTACTTC.

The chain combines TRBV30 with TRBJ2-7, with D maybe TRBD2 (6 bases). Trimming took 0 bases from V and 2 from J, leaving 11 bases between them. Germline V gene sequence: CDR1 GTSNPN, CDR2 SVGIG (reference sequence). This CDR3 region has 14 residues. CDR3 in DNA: TGTGCCTGGAGTGTACGGGGGATTCCCTACGAGCAGTACTTC. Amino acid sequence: CAWSVRGIPYEQYF.

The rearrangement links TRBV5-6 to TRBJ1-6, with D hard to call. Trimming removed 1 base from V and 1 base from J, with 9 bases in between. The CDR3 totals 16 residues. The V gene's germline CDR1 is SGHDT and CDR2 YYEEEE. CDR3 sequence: CASSLLRESYNSPLHF. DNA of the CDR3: TGTGCCAGCAGCTTGCTAAGGGAGTCCTATAATTCACCCCTCCACTTT.

The CDR3 sequence: CASSLLAGEETQYF. For the CDR3, the DNA is TGCGCCAGCAGCTTACTAGCGGGGGAAGAGACCCAGTACTTC. The rearrangement joins TRBV5-1 to TRBJ2-5; TRBD2 aligns across 11 bases. The CDR3 covers 14 residues. Per germline, CDR1 SGHRS and CDR2 YFSETQ. Losses at the gene ends were 2 bases for V and 3 bases for J; bases not matched to a gene: 0.

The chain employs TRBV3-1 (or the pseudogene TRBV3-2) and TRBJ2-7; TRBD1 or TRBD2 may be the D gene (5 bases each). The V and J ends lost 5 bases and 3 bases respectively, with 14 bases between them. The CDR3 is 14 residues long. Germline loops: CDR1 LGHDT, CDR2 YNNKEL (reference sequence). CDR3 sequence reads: CASSGTGSNYEQYF. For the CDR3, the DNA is TGTGCCAGCAGCGGGACGGGCTCCAACTACGAGCAGTACTTC.

As DNA, the CDR3 is TGCAGCGTTGAAACGGCCTCCTACAATGAGCAGTTCTTC. This encodes CSVETASYNEQFF. This chain connects TRBV29-1 to TRBJ2-1; the D is unclear. Germline CDR1 SQVTM, CDR2 ANQGSEA. Trimming shortened V by 2 bases and J by 0 bases, and 5 bases separated the two germline ends. The CDR3 runs to 13 residues.

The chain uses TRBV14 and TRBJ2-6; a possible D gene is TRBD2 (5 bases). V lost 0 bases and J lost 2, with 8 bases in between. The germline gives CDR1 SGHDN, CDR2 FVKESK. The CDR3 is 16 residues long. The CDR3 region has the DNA TGTGCCAGCAGCCAAGAGCAGAGGGCTGGGGCCAACGTCCTGACTTTC. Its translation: CASSQEQRAGANVLTF.

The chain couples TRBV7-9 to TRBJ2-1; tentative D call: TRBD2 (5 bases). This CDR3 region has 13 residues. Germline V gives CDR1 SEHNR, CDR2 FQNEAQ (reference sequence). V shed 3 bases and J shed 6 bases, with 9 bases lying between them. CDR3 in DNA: TGTGCCAGCAGCTTGTTCGGGATCAATGAGCAGTTCTTC. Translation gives CASSLFGINEQFF.

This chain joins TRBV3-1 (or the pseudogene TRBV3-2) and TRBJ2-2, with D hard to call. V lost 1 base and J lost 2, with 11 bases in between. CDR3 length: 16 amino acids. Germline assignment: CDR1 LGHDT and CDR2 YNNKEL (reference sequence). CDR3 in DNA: TGTGCCAGCAGCCAAGCGGTGAGGCACAACACCGGGGAGCTGTTTTTT. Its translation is CASSQAVRHNTGELFF.

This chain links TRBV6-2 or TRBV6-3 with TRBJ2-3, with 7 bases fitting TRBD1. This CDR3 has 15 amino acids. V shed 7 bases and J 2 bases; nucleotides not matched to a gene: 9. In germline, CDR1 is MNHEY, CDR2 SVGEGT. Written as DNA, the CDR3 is TGTGCCAGCACCCCCGGGCAGGGGGTCACAGATACGCAGTATTTT. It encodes CASTPGQGVTDTQYF.

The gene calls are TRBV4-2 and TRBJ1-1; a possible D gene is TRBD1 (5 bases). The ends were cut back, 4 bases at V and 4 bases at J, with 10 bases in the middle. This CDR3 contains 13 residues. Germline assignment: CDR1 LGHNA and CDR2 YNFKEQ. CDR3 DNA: TGTGCCAGCAGCCTCGGGGGTGGCACTGAAGCTTTCTTT. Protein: CASSLGGGTEAFF.

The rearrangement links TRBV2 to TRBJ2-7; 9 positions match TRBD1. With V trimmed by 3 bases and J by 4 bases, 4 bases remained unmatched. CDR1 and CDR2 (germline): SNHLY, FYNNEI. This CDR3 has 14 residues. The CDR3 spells CASSDVGTGYEQYF. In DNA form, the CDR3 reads TGTGCCAGCAGTGACGTAGGGACAGGGTACGAGCAGTACTTC.

CDR3 loop: CASSLPGTANTEAFF. The DNA of the CDR3 is TGTGCCAGCAGCCTACCCGGGACAGCGAACACTGAAGCTTTCTTT. The rearrangement links TRBV5-6 to TRBJ1-1; 7 positions agree with TRBD1. J was trimmed by 1 base and V by 4 bases; bases with no gene match: 7. This CDR3 comprises 15 residues. Germline CDR1 and CDR2: SGHDT and YYEEEE.

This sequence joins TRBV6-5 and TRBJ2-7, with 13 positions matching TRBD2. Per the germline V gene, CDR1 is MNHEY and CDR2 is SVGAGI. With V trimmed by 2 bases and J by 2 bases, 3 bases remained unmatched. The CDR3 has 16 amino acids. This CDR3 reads CASSYGGTSGAYEQYF. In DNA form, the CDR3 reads TGTGCCAGCAGTTACGGTGGGACTAGCGGGGCCTACGAGCAGTACTTC.

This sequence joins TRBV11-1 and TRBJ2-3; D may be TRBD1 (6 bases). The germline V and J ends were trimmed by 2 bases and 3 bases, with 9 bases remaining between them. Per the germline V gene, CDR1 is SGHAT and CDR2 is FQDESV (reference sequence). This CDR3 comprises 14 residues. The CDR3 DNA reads TGTGCCAGCAGCTTAAGAGGGGGAACAGATACGCAGTATTTT. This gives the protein CASSLRGGTDTQYF.

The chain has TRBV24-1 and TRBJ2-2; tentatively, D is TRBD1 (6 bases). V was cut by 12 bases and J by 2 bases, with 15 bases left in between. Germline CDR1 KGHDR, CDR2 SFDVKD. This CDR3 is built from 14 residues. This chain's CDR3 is CAAQGLVNTGELFF. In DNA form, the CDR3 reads TGTGCCGCACAGGGTCTAGTAAACACCGGGGAGCTGTTTTTT.